In its sample, the clone carrying this TCR beta chain was seen a few times. The J segment lost 3 bases and the V segment lost 4 bases, leaving 11 bases of the junction unmatched. This CDR3 has 16 amino acids. CDR1 is SGHKS, CDR2 YYEKEE, per germline (reference sequence). The data stem from a study of T cells after yellow fever vaccination. TCRdb reprocessed the 5' RACE reads with MiXCR, giving one entry per CDR3 protein. The repertoire holds approximately 610,000 distinct CDR3 sequences, with about a sixth as singletons. The sequences come from PBMCs, collected 5 days after the first yellow fever vaccination. This TCR was sampled from a man aged 18 to 29 who received the YFV17D yellow fever vaccine. This chain uses TRBV5-5 with TRBJ2-7, with TRBD1 matching 9 bases. In DNA form, the CDR3 reads TGTGCCAGCAGCCCTAGTACTCCGGGACAGGGCTACGAGCAGTACGTC. Translation gives CASSPSTPGQGYEQYV.